This T cell receptor (beta chain) was captured in a study of Ad26.COV2.S vaccination and SARS-CoV-2 variants. Study overall: The donor participated in the COV1001 trial, in its Ad26.COV2.S arm. Study-level findings and limits: The analyses of TCR breadth and depth may have understated the size of total T cell responses.

This sample's treatment: around 19 received Ad26.COV2.S at low or high dose, single or two shots; a few received placebo; per-sample allocation not given. Day 63 after the first injection of vaccine or placebo was the sampling time. Repertoires were generated with immunoSEQ multiplex PCR, while TCRdb's copy carries only in-frame clones and drops some. Counted here are approximately 450,000 clones, about nine tenths occurring once; the ten biggest clones make up less than 15%. On this clone: Its matching antigen is unknown.

The CDR3 runs to 14 residues. Germline V gives CDR1 SGHRS, CDR2 YFSETQ. The germline V and J ends were trimmed by 0 bases and 2 bases, with 9 bases remaining between them. This sequence was found in a person between 18 and 60 years old who received the Ad26.COV2.S COVID-19 vaccine or a placebo. The V call is TRBV5-1, the J call TRBJ2-7; weak D call: TRBD2 (6 bases). Source: peripheral blood, taken in a trial of Ad26.COV2.S vaccine versus placebo. CDR3 in DNA: TGCGCCAGCAGCTTGGTTCCGGGGGCCTACGAGCAGTACTTC. Amino acids: CASSLVPGAYEQYF.